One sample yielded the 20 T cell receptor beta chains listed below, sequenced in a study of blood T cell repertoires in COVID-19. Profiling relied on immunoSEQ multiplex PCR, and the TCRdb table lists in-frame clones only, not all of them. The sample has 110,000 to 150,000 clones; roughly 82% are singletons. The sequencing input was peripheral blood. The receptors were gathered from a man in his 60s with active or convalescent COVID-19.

The CDR3 sequence: CATSSGTGYQPQHF. The CDR3 bases are TGCGCCACCTCCTCTGGGACAGGGTATCAGCCCCAGCATTTT. The rearrangement links TRBV10-2 to TRBJ1-5, with 9 bases aligning to TRBD1. The CDR3 sequence is 14 residues long. Trimming removed 10 bases from V and 5 bases from J; junction bases left unmatched: 9. CDR1 WSHSY and CDR2 SAAADI come from the germline V gene.

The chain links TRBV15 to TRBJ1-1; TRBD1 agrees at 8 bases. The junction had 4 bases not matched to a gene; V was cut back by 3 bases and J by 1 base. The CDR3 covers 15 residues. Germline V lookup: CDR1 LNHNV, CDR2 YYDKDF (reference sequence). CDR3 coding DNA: TGTGCCACCAGCAGGGGGGACAGGACGAACACTGAAGCTTTCTTT. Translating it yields CATSRGDRTNTEAFF.

CDR3 nucleotides: TGCGCCAGCAGCCCCGGGACTAGCGGATACAATGAGCAGTTCTTC. Protein sequence: CASSPGTSGYNEQFF. This chain connects TRBV4-3 to TRBJ2-1; 11 bases align to TRBD2. V was pared by 4 bases and J by 4 bases, with 3 bases of the junction left unmatched. The CDR3 contains 15 residues. Germline V lookup: CDR1 LGHNA, CDR2 YSLEER.

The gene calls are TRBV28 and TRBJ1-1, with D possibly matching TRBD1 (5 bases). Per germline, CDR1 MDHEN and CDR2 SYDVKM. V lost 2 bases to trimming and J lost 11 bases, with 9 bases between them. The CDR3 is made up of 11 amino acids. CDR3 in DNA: TGTGCCAGCAGTTTAGGGGGGAGGGCTTTCTTT. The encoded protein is CASSLGGRAFF.

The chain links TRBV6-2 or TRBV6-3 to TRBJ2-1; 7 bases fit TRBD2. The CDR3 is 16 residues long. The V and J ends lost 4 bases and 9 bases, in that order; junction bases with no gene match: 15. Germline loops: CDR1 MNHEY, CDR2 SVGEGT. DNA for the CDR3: TGTGCCAGCAGTTCCCGGACTAGTGCTCATCCGACTGAGCAGTTCTTC. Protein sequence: CASSSRTSAHPTEQFF.

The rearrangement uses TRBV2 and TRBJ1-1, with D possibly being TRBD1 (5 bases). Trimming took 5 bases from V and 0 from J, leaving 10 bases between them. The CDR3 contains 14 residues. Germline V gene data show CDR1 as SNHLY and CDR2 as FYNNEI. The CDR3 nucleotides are TGTGCCAGCAGTCTAAGCAGGGTGAACACTGAAGCTTTCTTT. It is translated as CASSLSRVNTEAFF.

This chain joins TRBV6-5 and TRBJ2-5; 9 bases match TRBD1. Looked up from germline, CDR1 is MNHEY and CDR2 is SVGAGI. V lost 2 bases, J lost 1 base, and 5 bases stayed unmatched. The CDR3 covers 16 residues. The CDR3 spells CASSYTRQGGQETQYF. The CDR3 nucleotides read TGTGCCAGCAGTTACACCCGACAGGGGGGCCAAGAGACCCAGTACTTC.

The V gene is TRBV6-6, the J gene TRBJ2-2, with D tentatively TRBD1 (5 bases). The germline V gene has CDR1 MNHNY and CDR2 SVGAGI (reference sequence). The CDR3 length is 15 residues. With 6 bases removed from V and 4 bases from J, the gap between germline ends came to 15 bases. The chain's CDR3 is CASSPGRDSTGELFF. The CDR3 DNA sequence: TGTGCCAGCAGCCCCGGACGTGACAGCACCGGGGAGCTGTTTTTT.

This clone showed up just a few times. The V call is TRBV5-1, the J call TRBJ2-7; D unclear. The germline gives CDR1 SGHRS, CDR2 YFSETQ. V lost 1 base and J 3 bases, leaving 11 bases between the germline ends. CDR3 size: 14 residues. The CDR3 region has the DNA TGCGCCAGCAGCTTGAGGCTAGTAGGCTACGAGCAGTACTTC. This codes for CASSLRLVGYEQYF. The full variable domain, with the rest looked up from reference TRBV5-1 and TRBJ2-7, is KAGVTQTPRYLIKTRGQQVTLSCSPISGHRSVSWYQQTPGQGLQFLFEYFSETQRNKGNFPGRFSGRQFSNSRSEMNVSTLELGDSALYLCASSLRLVGYEQYFGPGTRLTVT.

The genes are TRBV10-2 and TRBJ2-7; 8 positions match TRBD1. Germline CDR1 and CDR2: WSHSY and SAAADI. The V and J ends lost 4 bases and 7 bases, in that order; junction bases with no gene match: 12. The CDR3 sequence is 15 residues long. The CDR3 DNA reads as TGCGCCAGCAGTGGGGAGACAGGGGCCGTACGTGAGCAGTACTTC. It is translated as CASSGETGAVREQYF.

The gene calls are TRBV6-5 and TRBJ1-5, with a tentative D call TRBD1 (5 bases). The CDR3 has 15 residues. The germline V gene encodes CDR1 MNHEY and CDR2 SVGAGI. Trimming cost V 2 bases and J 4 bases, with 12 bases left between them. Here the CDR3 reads CASSYQKGANQPQHF. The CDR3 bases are TGTGCCAGCAGTTACCAAAAAGGGGCGAATCAGCCCCAGCATTTT.

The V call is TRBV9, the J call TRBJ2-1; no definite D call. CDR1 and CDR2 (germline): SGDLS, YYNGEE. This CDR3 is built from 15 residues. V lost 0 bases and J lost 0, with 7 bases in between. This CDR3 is CASSVVSDSYNEQFF. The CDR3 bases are TGTGCCAGCAGCGTAGTAAGCGACTCCTACAATGAGCAGTTCTTC.

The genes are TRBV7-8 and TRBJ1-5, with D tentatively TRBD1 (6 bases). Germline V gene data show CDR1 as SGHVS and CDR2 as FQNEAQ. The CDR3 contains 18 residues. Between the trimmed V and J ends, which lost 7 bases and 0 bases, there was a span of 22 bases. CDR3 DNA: TGTGCCAGCACCCCATGGACAGACTTAGACTATAGCAATCAGCCCCAGCATTTT. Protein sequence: CASTPWTDLDYSNQPQHF.

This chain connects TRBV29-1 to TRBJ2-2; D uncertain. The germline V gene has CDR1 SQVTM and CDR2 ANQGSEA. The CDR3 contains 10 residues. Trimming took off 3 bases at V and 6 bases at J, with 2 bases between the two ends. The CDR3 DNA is TGCAGCGTTGACGCCGGGGAGCTGTTTTTT. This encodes CSVDAGELFF.

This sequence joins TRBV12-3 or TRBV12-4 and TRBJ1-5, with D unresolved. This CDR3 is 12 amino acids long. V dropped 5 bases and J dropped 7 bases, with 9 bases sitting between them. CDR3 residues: CASSLQRQPQHF. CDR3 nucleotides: TGTGCCAGCAGTCTACAGCGGCAGCCCCAGCATTTT.

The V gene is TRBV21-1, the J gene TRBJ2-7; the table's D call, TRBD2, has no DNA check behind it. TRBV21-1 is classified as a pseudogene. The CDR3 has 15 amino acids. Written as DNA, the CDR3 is TGTGCCAGCAGCAAGGGGGGGGCCGTCGTCTACGAGCAGTACGTC. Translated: CASSKGGAVVYEQYV.

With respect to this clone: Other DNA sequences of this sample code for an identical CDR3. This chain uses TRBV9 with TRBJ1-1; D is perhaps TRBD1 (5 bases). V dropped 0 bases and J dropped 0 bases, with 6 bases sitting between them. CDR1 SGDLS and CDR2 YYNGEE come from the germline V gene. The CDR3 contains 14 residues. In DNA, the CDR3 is TGTGCCAGCAGCGTAGGGGGGGTGAACACTGAAGCTTTCTTT. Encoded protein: CASSVGGVNTEAFF.

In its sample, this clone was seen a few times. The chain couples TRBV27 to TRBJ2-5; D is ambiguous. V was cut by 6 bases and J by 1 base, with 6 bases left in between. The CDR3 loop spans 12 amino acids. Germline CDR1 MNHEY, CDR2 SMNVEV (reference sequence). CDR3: CASSTSQETQYF. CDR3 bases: TGTGCCAGCAGCACAAGCCAAGAGACCCAGTACTTC.

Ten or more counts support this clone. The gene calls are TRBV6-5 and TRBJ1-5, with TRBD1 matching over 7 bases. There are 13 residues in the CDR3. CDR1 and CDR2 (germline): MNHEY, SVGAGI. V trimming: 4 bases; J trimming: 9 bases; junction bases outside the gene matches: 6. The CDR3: CASSSGGIGPQHF. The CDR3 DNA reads TGTGCCAGCAGTTCAGGGGGGATAGGGCCCCAGCATTTT.

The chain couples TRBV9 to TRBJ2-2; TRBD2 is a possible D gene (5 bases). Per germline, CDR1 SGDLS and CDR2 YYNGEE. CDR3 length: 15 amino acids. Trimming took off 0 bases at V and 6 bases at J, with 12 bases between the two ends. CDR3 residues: CASSVAGLFAGELFF. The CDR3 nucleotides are TGTGCCAGCAGCGTAGCGGGATTATTTGCCGGGGAGCTGTTTTTT. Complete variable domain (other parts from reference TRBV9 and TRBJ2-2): DSGVTQTPKHLITATGQRVTLRCSPRSGDLSVYWYQQSLDQGLQFLIQYYNGEERAKGNILERFSAQQFPDLHSELNLSSLELGDSALYFCASSVAGLFAGELFFGEGSRLTVL.